This TCR beta chain came from a study of shared clonotypes between healthy human individuals. CDR1 SGHTA and CDR2 FQGNSA come from the germline V gene. The CDR3 consists of 17 residues. The V and J ends lost 5 bases and 0 bases, in that order; junction bases with no gene match: 4. For every subset, genomic DNA was evenly distributed across several immunoSEQ plates. Clones were sequenced by immunoSEQ multiplex PCR, and TCRdb holds only the in-frame ones, with some missing. This sample carries around 450,000 clones, about 76% of them seen once, and the ten largest clones take approximately 13%. Genomic DNA from unsorted samples was obtained from around 100 million PBMCs (per sample).

The chain combines TRBV7-2 with TRBJ2-1, with TRBD2 identical over 13 bases. The receptor was derived from a woman aged 40 to 50 in good health. Some clones in this sample may be carry-over from other donors' samples. Sequencing used PBMCs. The CDR3 DNA reads TGTGCCAGCAGCAAACGGACTAGCGGGAGCTCCTACAATGAGCAGTTCTTC. It yields the protein CASSKRTSGSSYNEQFF.